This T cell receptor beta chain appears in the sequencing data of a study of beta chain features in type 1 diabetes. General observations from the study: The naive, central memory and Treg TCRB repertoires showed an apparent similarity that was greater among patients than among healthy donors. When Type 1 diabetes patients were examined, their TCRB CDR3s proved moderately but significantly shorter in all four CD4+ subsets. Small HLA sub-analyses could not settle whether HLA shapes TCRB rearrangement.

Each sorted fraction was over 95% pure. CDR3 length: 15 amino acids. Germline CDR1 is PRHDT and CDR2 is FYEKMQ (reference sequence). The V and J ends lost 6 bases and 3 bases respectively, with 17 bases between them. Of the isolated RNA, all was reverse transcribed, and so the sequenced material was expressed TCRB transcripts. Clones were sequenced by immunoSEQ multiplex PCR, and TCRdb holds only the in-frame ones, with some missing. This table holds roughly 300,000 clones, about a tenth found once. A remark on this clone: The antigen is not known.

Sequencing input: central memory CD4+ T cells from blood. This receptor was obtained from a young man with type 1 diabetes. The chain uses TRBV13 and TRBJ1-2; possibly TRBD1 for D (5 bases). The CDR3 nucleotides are TGTGCCAGCAGTTCCCGGGGCCCGAATGACTATGGCTACACCTTC. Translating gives CASSSRGPNDYGYTF.